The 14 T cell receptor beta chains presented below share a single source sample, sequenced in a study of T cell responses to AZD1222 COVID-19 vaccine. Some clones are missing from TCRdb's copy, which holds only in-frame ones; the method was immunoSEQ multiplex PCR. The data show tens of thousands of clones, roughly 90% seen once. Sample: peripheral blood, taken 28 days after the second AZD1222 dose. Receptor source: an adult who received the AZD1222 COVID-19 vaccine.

CDR3 DNA sequence: TGTGCCAGCAAGGGAGCGTCTTACAGGGGACAGATGTGGGATGAGCAGTTCTTC. It codes for CASKGASYRGQMWDEQFF. The V call is TRBV2, the J call TRBJ2-1, with 7 bases aligning to TRBD1. V dropped 7 bases and J dropped 8; count of bases not matched to a gene: 23. This CDR3 is 18 amino acids long. Germline V CDR1 and CDR2: SNHLY, FYNNEI.

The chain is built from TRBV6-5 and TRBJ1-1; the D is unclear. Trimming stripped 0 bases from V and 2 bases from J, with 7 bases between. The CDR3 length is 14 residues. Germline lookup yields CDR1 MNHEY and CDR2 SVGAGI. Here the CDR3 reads CASSYSVVNTEAFF. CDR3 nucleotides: TGTGCCAGCAGTTACTCTGTAGTTAACACTGAAGCTTTCTTT.

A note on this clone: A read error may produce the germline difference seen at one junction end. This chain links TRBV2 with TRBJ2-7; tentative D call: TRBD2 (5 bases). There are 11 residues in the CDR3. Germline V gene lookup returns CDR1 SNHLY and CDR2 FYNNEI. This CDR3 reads CASSELVEENF. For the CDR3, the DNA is TGTGCCAGCAGTGAATTGGTGGAGGAAAACTTC.

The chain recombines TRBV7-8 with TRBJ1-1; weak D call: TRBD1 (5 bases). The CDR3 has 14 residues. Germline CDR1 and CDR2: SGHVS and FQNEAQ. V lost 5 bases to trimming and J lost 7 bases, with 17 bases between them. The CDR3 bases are TGTGCCAGCAGCCAGCACGTCGGGAGGGGTGAAGCTTTCTTT. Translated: CASSQHVGRGEAFF.

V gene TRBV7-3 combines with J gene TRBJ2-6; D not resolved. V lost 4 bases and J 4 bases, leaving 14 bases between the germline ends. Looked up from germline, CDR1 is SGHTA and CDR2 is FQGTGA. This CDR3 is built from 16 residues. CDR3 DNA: TGTGCCAGCAGCTCGTTCGGATCGACCGGGGCCAACGTCCTGACTTTC. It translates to CASSSFGSTGANVLTF.

CDR3 sequence: CATSTGTGPYGYTF. CDR3 sequence (DNA): TGTGCCACCAGCACTGGGACAGGGCCCTATGGCTACACCTTC. This sequence joins TRBV15 and TRBJ1-2, with 9 nucleotides matching TRBD1. This CDR3 is built from 14 residues. Germline CDR1 reads LNHNV; CDR2 reads YYDKDF (reference sequence). V shed 4 bases and J 4 bases; nucleotides not matched to a gene: 4.

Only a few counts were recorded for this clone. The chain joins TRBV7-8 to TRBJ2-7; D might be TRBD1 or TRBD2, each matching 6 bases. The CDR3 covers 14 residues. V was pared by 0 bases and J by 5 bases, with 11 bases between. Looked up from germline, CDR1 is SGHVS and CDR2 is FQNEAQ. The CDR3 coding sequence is TGTGCCAGCAGCTTAGCCGGGGGCAACAACGAGCAGTACTTC. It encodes CASSLAGGNNEQYF.

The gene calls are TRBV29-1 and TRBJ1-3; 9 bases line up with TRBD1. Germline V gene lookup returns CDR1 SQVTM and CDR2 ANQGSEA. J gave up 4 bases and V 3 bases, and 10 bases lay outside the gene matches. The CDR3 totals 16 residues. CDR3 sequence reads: CSVDSGQGLYGNTIYF. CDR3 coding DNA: TGCAGCGTTGATAGCGGACAGGGGTTGTACGGAAACACCATATATTTT.

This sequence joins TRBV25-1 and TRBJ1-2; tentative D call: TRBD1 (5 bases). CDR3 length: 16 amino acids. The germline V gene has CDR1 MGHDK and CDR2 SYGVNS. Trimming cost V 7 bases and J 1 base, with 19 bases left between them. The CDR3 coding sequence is TGTGCCAGCACCCCACTCCAGGGAACATATAACTATGGCTACACCTTC. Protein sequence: CASTPLQGTYNYGYTF.

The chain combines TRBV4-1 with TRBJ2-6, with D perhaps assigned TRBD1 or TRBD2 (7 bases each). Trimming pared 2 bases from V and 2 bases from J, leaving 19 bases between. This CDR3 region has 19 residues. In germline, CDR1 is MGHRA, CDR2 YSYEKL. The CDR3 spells CASSQYQGGGIAGANVLTF. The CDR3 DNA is TGCGCCAGCAGCCAATACCAGGGAGGGGGCATAGCTGGGGCCAACGTCCTGACTTTC.

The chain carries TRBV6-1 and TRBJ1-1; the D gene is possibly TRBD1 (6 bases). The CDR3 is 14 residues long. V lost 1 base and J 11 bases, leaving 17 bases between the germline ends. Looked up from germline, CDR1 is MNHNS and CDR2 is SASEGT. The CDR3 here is CASSEDRQAKIAFF. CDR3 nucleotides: TGTGCCAGCAGTGAAGATAGACAGGCAAAAATTGCTTTCTTT.

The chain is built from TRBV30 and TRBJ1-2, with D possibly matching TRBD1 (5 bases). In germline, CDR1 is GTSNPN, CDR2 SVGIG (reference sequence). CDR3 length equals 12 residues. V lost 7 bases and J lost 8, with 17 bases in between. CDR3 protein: CASGERGGGYTF. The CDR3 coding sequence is TGTGCCTCGGGCGAGAGGGGTGGGGGCTACACCTTC.

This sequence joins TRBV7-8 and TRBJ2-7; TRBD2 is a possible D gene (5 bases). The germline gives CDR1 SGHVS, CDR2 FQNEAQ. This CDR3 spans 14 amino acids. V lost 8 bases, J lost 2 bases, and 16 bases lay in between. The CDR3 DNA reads TGTGCCAGCGCCCCTCCGGGAAGGACCTACGAGCAGTACTTC. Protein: CASAPPGRTYEQYF.

CDR3 amino acids: CASSRGQGDNEQFF. The DNA for the CDR3 is TGTGCCAGCAGCCGGGGACAGGGTGACAATGAGCAGTTCTTC. The chain has TRBV7-8 and TRBJ2-1; 9 bases agree with TRBD1. The trim removed 5 bases at V and 5 bases at J, leaving 4 bases unmatched. Germline loops: CDR1 SGHVS, CDR2 FQNEAQ. There are 14 residues in the CDR3.